These T cell receptor beta chains were read from a single sample in a study of cytomegalovirus exposure and HLA in healthy donors. Repertoires were generated with immunoSEQ multiplex PCR, while TCRdb's copy carries only in-frame clones and drops some. The sample carries roughly 62,000 clones, 90% to 95% recorded once. The sample was PBMCs. The origin of the receptors is a woman aged 30 to 39 in good health and CMV-seronegative. Both conserved end residues are part of each CDR3. The D gene is left open where the match is weak. Clone size is stated in some rows and not others, as once, few, many or a class when expanded.

abundance	d_gene	v_gene	j_gene	CDR3aa	CDR3nt
once	TRBD2	TRBV5-6	TRBJ2-3	CASSLTGLAVTDTQYF	TGTGCCAGCAGCTTGACAGGACTAGCGGTCACAGATACGCAGTATTTT
once	TRBD1	TRBV29-1	TRBJ2-1	CSVGTLEGGANIFSSYNEQFF	TGCAGCGTTGGTACCCTTGAAGGGGGCGCGAACATTTTTAGTTCCTACAATGAGCAGTTCTTC
NA	TRBD1	TRBV28	TRBJ1-2	CASSFQPGQGAYGYTF	TGTGCCAGCAGTTTCCAGCCGGGACAGGGAGCCTATGGCTACACCTTC
NA	NA	TRBV5-6	TRBJ2-1	CASSSGSSYNEQFF	TGTGCCAGCAGCTCGGGAAGCTCCTACAATGAGCAGTTCTTC
NA	TRBD2	TRBV2	TRBJ2-5	CASDPGSGSETQYF	TGTGCCAGCGATCCCGGTAGCGGGAGTGAGACCCAGTACTTC
few	NA	TRBV30	TRBJ1-5	CAWAVTGLNQPQHF	TGTGCCTGGGCGGTGACGGGACTAAATCAGCCCCAGCATTTT
once	TRBD1	TRBV30	TRBJ1-5	CAWNSGGQRNQPQHF	TGTGCCTGGAATAGTGGGGGACAGAGGAATCAGCCCCAGCATTTT
NA	TRBD2	TRBV6-1	TRBJ2-3	CASSSGSDTQYF	TGTGCCAGCTCTAGCGGGAGTGATACGCAGTATTTT
NA	TRBD2	TRBV7-3	TRBJ2-3	CASSFLAGTDTQYF	TGTGCCAGCAGCTTCCTAGCGGGCACAGATACGCAGTATTTT
NA	TRBD2	TRBV2	TRBJ2-3	CASSPGLAGVDTQYF	TGTGCCAGCAGTCCGGGACTAGCGGGAGTGGATACGCAGTATTTT
once	NA	TRBV7-8	TRBJ2-7	CASSLEPGGVFEQYF	TGTGCCAGCAGCTTAGAACCCGGGGGAGTGTTCGAGCAGTACTTC
once	NA	TRBV5-1	TRBJ2-1	CASSLVGGTENEQFF	TGCGCCAGCAGCTTGGTGGGCGGGACAGAAAATGAGCAGTTCTTC